This entry lists 17 T cell receptor beta chains sequenced from one sample in a study of Ad26.COV2.S vaccination and SARS-CoV-2 variants. Clones were sequenced by immunoSEQ multiplex PCR, and TCRdb holds only the in-frame ones, with some missing. The repertoire consists of about 680,000 clones, with around 90% occurring once and the leading ten covering about 1.5%. Treatment meaning: around 19 received Ad26.COV2.S at low or high dose, single or two shots; several received placebo; per-sample allocation not given. Collection of samples fell on day 63 after the first vaccine or placebo injection. Sequencing used peripheral blood, obtained in a trial of Ad26.COV2.S vaccine versus placebo. Source of these receptors: a person between 18 and 59 years old who received the Ad26.COV2.S COVID-19 vaccine or a placebo.

The chain recombines TRBV4-1 with TRBJ2-2, with D uncertain. This CDR3 region has 13 residues. V lost 6 bases, J lost 4 bases, and 9 bases lay in between. Germline CDR1 MGHRA, CDR2 YSYEKL. For the CDR3, the DNA is TGCGCCAGCAGTCCTTTGGGCACCGGGGAGCTGTTTTTT. Protein product: CASSPLGTGELFF.

Only a few counts were recorded for this clone. This chain uses TRBV6-6 with TRBJ1-5; D not resolved. Germline values: CDR1 MNHNY, CDR2 SVGAGI (reference sequence). V lost 4 bases and J 2 bases, leaving 9 bases between the germline ends. The CDR3 is 14 residues long. The CDR3 DNA sequence: TGTGCCAGCAGTTCGGTGGGAGGCAATCAGCCCCAGCATTTT. Amino acids: CASSSVGGNQPQHF.

This chain links TRBV14 with TRBJ1-1; D uncertain. V dropped 0 bases and J dropped 1 base, with 9 bases sitting between them. The CDR3 has 15 amino acids. Germline values: CDR1 SGHDN, CDR2 FVKESK. CDR3 coding DNA: TGTGCCAGCAGCCAAGATCTGAAGGAGAACACTGAAGCTTTCTTT. It specifies CASSQDLKENTEAFF.

The V call is TRBV7-6, the J call TRBJ2-3, with D uncertain. The CDR3 totals 15 residues. Germline V lookup: CDR1 SGHVS, CDR2 FNYEAQ. V was pared by 0 bases and J by 2 bases, with 9 bases between. CDR3 protein: CASSLAAYTTDTQYF. CDR3 sequence (DNA): TGTGCCAGCAGCTTAGCGGCGTACACCACAGATACGCAGTATTTT.

The V gene is TRBV27, the J gene TRBJ1-5, with TRBD1 matching over 7 bases. Germline CDR1 and CDR2: MNHEY and SMNVEV (reference sequence). The CDR3 covers 14 residues. J gave up 4 bases and V 8 bases, and 8 bases lay outside the gene matches. CDR3 amino acids: CASGGTDINQPQHF. CDR3 DNA sequence: TGTGCCAGCGGAGGGACAGATATTAATCAGCCCCAGCATTTT.

The chain carries TRBV6-5 and TRBJ2-2, with 11 bases aligning to TRBD1. The germline CDR1 and CDR2 sequences are MNHEY and SVGAGI. The CDR3 is made up of 15 amino acids. V was clipped by 6 bases and J by 7 bases; unmatched bases: 7. CDR3 sequence (DNA): TGTGCCAGCAGCCGGACAGGGGGCGGGATCGGGGAGCTGTTTTTT. Protein product: CASSRTGGGIGELFF.

The CDR3 nucleotides are TGTGCCAGCAGTGGGTCTAGCGGGAGTTACAATGAGCAGTTCTTC. Amino acid sequence: CASSGSSGSYNEQFF. The rearrangement links TRBV2 to TRBJ2-1, with 10 positions matching TRBD2. The CDR3 has 15 residues. J lost 4 bases, V lost 4 bases, and 4 bases had no gene match. The germline CDR1 and CDR2 sequences are SNHLY and FYNNEI. Variable domain in full (rest from reference TRBV2 and TRBJ2-1): EPEVTQTPSHQVTQMGQEVILRCVPISNHLYFYWYRQILGQKVEFLVSFYNNEISEKSEIFDDQFSVERPDGSNFTLKIRSTKLEDSAMYFCASSGSSGSYNEQFFGPGTRLTVL.

This clone was seen a single time. The rearrangement links TRBV7-9 to TRBJ2-7, with 7 bases that match TRBD2. Per germline, CDR1 SEHNR and CDR2 FQNEAQ (reference sequence). V gave up 2 bases and J gave up 5 bases; unmatched junction bases: 12. The CDR3 is 16 residues long. CDR3 nucleotides: TGTGCCAGCAGCTTATGGCGGGGGAGGGTATCCGACGAGCAGTACTTC. Protein sequence: CASSLWRGRVSDEQYF.

CDR3 region: CASSEAPWRDYEQYF. In nucleotides, the CDR3 is TGTGCCAGCAGTGAAGCCCCGTGGAGGGATTACGAGCAGTACTTC. The chain recombines TRBV6-1 with TRBJ2-7; the D gene is possibly TRBD2 (6 bases). The CDR3 covers 15 residues. Germline values: CDR1 MNHNS, CDR2 SASEGT. V was trimmed by 0 bases and J by 4 bases, leaving 13 bases between them.

This clone was recorded once. The chain uses TRBV27 and TRBJ2-1; D may be TRBD1 (5 bases). Trimming left V 8 bases short and J 0 bases short, with 14 bases between. Germline loops: CDR1 MNHEY, CDR2 SMNVEV (reference sequence). This CDR3 has 15 residues. CDR3 protein: CASHKGRSSYNEQFF. In DNA, the CDR3 is TGTGCCAGCCACAAGGGGCGCAGCTCCTACAATGAGCAGTTCTTC.

This clone was seen a single time. The genes are TRBV6-6 and TRBJ1-1; D is undetermined. Germline V CDR1 and CDR2: MNHNY, SVGAGI (reference sequence). The V end lost 7 bases, the J end lost 7 bases, and 13 bases lay between the germline ends. This CDR3 contains 12 residues. The CDR3 DNA reads TGTGCCAGCACCCTAGGTGGCCGTGAAGCTTTCTTT. Its protein product is CASTLGGREAFF.

V usage is TRBV19 and J usage is TRBJ2-1, with 12 bases matching TRBD2. Trimming removed 3 bases from V and 9 bases from J; junction bases left unmatched: 6. The CDR3 covers 15 residues. The germline gives CDR1 LNHDA, CDR2 SQIVND (reference sequence). The CDR3 nucleotides read TGTGCCAGTAGTATGGAGACTAGCGGGAGAATTGAGCAGTTCTTC. Translated: CASSMETSGRIEQFF.

J is TRBJ1-2 and V is TRBV30; D unresolved. CDR3 length equals 12 residues. Germline CDR1 and CDR2: GTSNPN and SVGIG (reference sequence). Trimming stripped 5 bases from V and 1 base from J, with 8 bases between. In DNA, the CDR3 is TGTGCCTGGGCCCGGGGTAACTATGGCTACACCTTC. Its protein product is CAWARGNYGYTF.

The rearrangement uses TRBV27 and TRBJ1-4, with 7 positions matching TRBD1. Germline-derived CDR1 and CDR2 are MNHEY and SMNVEV (reference sequence). The CDR3 contains 16 residues. V trimming: 5 bases; J trimming: 6 bases; junction bases outside the gene matches: 12. CDR3 sequence (DNA): TGTGCCAGCAGTCCAAACCCCAGGGGGTCGTATGAAAAACTGTTTTTT. Amino acids: CASSPNPRGSYEKLFF.

The chain combines TRBV6-6 with TRBJ2-7; 7 nucleotides line up with TRBD2. Germline V gene data show CDR1 as MNHNY and CDR2 as SVGAGI (reference sequence). V shed 2 bases, J shed 3 bases, and the junction held 7 bases outside the gene matches. The CDR3 totals 15 residues. The CDR3 spells CASSYGGTNNYEQYF. In DNA, the CDR3 is TGTGCCAGCAGTTACGGCGGGACTAACAACTACGAGCAGTACTTC.

This clone has a single count. This sequence joins TRBV12-3 or TRBV12-4 and TRBJ2-3; no clear D gene. This CDR3 has 12 amino acids. Trimming took off 5 bases at V and 3 bases at J, with 6 bases between the two ends. The CDR3 is CASSGFTDTQYF. DNA of the CDR3: TGTGCCAGCAGTGGATTTACAGATACGCAGTATTTT.

The gene calls are TRBV18 and TRBJ2-3; D may be TRBD2 (5 bases). Trimming left V 4 bases short and J 2 bases short, with 25 bases between. Germline loops: CDR1 KGHSH, CDR2 LQKENI. CDR3 size: 19 residues. The CDR3 coding sequence is TGTGCCAGCTCACAATCGATTCCAGTCGGGGTACCCCCCACAGATACGCAGTATTTT. Protein: CASSQSIPVGVPPTDTQYF. Looking up the rest from reference TRBV18 and TRBJ2-3 gives the full variable domain: NAGVMQNPRHLVRRRGQEARLRCSPMKGHSHVYWYRQLPEEGLKFMVYLQKENIIDESGMPKERFSAEFPKEGPSILRIQQVVRGDSAAYFCASSQSIPVGVPPTDTQYFGPGTRLTVL.